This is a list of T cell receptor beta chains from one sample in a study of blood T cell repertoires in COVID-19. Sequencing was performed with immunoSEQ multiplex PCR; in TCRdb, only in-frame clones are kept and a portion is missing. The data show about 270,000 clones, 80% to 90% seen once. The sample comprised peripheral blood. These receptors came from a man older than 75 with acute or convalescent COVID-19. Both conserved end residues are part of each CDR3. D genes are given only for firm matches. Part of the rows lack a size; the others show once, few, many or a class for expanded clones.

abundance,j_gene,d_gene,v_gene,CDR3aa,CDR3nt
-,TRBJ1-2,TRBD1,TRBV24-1,CATSDGTASNYGYTF,TGTGCCACCAGTGACGGGACAGCTTCTAACTATGGCTACACCTTC
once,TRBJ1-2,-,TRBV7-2,CASSQAHGYTF,TGTGCCAGCAGCCAAGCTCATGGCTACACCTTC
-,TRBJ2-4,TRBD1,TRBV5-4,CASSPQTTGGNDIQYF,TGTGCCAGCAGCCCTCAGACCACAGGGGGCAACGACATTCAGTACTTC
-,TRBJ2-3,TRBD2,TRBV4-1,CASSRLSAGGNTPTATDTQYF,TGCGCCAGCAGCCGCCTCTCAGCGGGGGGGAACACCCCAACCGCGACAGATACGCAGTATTTT
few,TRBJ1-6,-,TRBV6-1,CASSEGAGGLPLHF,TGTGCCAGCAGTGAAGGGGCGGGGGGATTACCCCTCCACTTT
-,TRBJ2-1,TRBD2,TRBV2,CASSEARGAYNEQFF,TGTGCCAGCAGTGAAGCGCGGGGGGCCTACAATGAGCAGTTCTTC
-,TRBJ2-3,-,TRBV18,CASSPPRDGIKTDTQYF,TGTGCCAGCTCACCACCACGCGACGGGATTAAAACAGATACGCAGTATTTT
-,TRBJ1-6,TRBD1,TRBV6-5,CAYRGNSYNSPLHF,TGTGCCTACAGGGGAAACTCCTATAATTCACCCCTCCACTTT
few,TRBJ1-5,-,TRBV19,CASRTLGTNQPQHF,TGTGCCAGTAGGACCCTAGGGACTAATCAGCCCCAGCATTTT
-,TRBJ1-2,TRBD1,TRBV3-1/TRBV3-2,CASSQESTGFGGYTF,TGTGCCAGCAGCCAAGAGTCGACAGGGTTCGGTGGCTACACCTTC
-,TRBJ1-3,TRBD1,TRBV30,CAWSPQGAAGNTIYF,TGTGCCTGGAGTCCACAGGGGGCTGCGGGAAACACCATATATTTT
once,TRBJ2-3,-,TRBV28,CVKRGGEASDTQYF,TGTGTCAAAAGGGGCGGGGAAGCTTCAGATACGCAGTATTTT
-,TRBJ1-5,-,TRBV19,CASTNRQQNSNQPQHF,TGTGCCAGTACCAACCGACAGCAAAATAGCAATCAGCCCCAGCATTTT
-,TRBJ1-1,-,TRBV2,CASSVEVNTEAFF,TGTGCCAGCAGTGTCGAGGTGAACACTGAAGCTTTCTTT
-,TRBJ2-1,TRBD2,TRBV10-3,CAMVTGLAANNEQFF,TGTGCCATGGTAACCGGACTAGCGGCCAACAATGAGCAGTTCTTC
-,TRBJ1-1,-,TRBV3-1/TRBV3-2,CASSQEASSIEAFF,TGTGCCAGCAGCCAAGAAGCCTCCTCCATAGAAGCTTTCTTT
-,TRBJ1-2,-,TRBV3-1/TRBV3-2,CASSHGDGGQRGYTF,TGTGCCAGCAGTCATGGGGACGGGGGTCAACGTGGCTACACCTTC
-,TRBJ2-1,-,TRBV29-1,CSVVQGNTNEQFF,TGCAGCGTTGTACAGGGCAACACGAATGAGCAGTTCTTC
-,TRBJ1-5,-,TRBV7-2,CASSLDSAGLIQPQHF,TGTGCCAGCAGCTTAGATTCCGCAGGGCTAATTCAGCCCCAGCATTTT
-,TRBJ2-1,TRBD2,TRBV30,CAWSPGTSGVGEQFF,TGTGCCTGGAGCCCTGGGACTAGCGGGGTAGGAGAGCAGTTCTTC
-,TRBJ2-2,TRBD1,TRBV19,CASSRQGIAGELFF,TGTGCCAGTAGCCGACAGGGGATCGCCGGGGAGCTGTTTTTT
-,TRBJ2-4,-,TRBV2,CASRQGIDIQYF,TGTGCCAGCAGACAGGGTATTGACATTCAGTACTTC
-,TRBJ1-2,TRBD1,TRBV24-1,CATSDPTGEGYTF,TGTGCCACCAGTGACCCGACAGGGGAGGGCTACACCTTC
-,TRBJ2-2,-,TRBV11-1,CASSLAQGYGELFF,TGTGCCAGCAGCTTAGCACAGGGTTACGGGGAGCTGTTTTTT
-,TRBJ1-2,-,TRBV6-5,CASSIKAGSGYGYTF,TGTGCCAGCAGTATTAAAGCTGGGAGCGGCTATGGCTACACCTTC
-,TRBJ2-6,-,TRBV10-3,CAISEYSGANVLTF,TGTGCCATCAGTGAATACTCTGGGGCCAACGTCCTGACTTTC
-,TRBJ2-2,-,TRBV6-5,CASRNRDTGELFF,TGTGCCAGCAGGAACAGGGACACCGGGGAGCTGTTTTTT
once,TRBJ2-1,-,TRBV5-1,CASSLRTDRGEQFF,TGCGCCAGCAGCCTAAGGACAGACCGCGGTGAGCAGTTCTTC
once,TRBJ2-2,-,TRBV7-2,CASSLAGKGVGELFF,TGTGCCAGCAGCTTGGCCGGAAAGGGGGTCGGGGAGCTGTTTTTT
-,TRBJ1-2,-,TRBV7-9,CASSLEWGGYGYTF,TGTGCCAGCAGCTTAGAATGGGGCGGCTATGGCTACACCTTC
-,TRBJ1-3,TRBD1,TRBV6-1,CASSAGQADSGNTIYF,TGTGCCAGCAGTGCGGGACAGGCGGACTCTGGAAACACCATATATTTT